The present entry profiles one T cell receptor beta chain with its context. CDR1 MDHEN and CDR2 SYDVKM come from the germline V gene. V dropped 9 bases and J dropped 6; count of bases not matched to a gene: 9. The CDR3 length is 13 residues. This sample was taken from a study of blood T cell repertoires in COVID-19. The wider study: Acute and convalescent COVID-19 specimens originated in the United States, Italy and Spain.

Original methodology: Estimation of nucleated cell counts relied on the amplification of reference gene primers. Sequencing used immunoSEQ multiplex PCR; TCRdb keeps in-frame clones, though not all of them. The V and J calls and clone size are taken from that table; D and trimming were inferred from the DNA. Of 200,000 to 250,000 clones in the sample, 84% were seen once. The source of this sequence is a woman in her fifties or sixties with active or convalescent COVID-19. The V and J genes are TRBV28 and TRBJ1-2, with 8 bases lining up with TRBD1. Sequenced material: peripheral blood. CDR3 sequence: CASNTQGADGYTF. CDR3 nucleotides: TGTGCCAGTAATACTCAGGGGGCAGATGGCTACACCTTC.